This T cell receptor beta chain was sequenced in a study of blood T cell repertoires in COVID-19 (TCRdb year 2020). At the level of the whole study: Collaborator samples came from the United States, Italy and Spain and covered acute and convalescent phases of COVID-19. The material from the prospective study consisted of cDNA or gDNA derived from T cells, B-cell-depleted T cells, or PBMCs. Deeply sampled blood TCRbeta repertoires from subjects exposed to, actively infected with, or recovered from COVID-19 were included in the dataset. A freely available public database, intended as a resource for researchers studying the immune response to SARS-CoV-2, is where the repertoires were released. The samples were drawn from two sources: the first 160 participants of the ongoing ImmuneRACE study, and over 950 subjects contributed by 6 global collaborators. Sample metadata almost always included a de-identified subject ID, COVID-19 status, age in years and sex. Where available, HLA class I and class II types were obtained from metadata supplied by the sample provider rather than from assay-based typing.

The CDR1 and CDR2 encoded by the germline V gene are LGHNA and YSLEER. The V end loses 1 base and the J end loses 9 bases, and a stretch of 16 bases separates them. The CDR3 runs 16 amino acids, cysteine and phenylalanine included. Only CDR3 DNA is held: 48 bases, read in frame from base 1. At one collaborating source in Seattle, patients were enrolled during active infection and were followed longitudinally through the course of disease. The collaborating institutions used their own protocols to collect whole blood in K2EDTA tubes. Collaborator samples were shipped for TCRbeta analysis as frozen whole blood, isolated PBMCs, or DNA extracted from either sample type. TCRbeta CDR3 regions were amplified from genomic DNA using the immunoSEQ Assay, a bias-controlled multiplex PCR. The paper's processing steps were these. The number of nucleated cells in each sample was estimated by amplification of reference gene primers within the assay. To quantify the absolute abundance of each unique TCRbeta CDR3 rearrangement, sequence reads were collapsed and filtered. For each sample, productive Simpson clonality was calculated as the square root of Simpson's diversity index across productive rearrangements. TCRdb mirrors the immuneACCESS table, restricted to in-frame sequences. Some clones are absent from its copies; in checked studies, under half trace to an unresolved V gene, and the reason for the others is unknown. V, J and clone size were drawn from that table, and D and trimming were deduced from the DNA. This sample comprises under 250,000 clones, around 88% of them detected only once. The top ten clonotypes cover roughly 6.8% of the sample.

About this clone: What antigen it recognizes has not been identified. Per-base qualities were not stored, and no clone one base away is much larger.

The investigation overall reported the following: How much clinical and demographic metadata was included differed by source and by participant, and the metadata was provided uncurated.

What was sequenced was peripheral blood. This clonotype was obtained from a woman aged 25-40 years with COVID-19, enrolled during active disease. The chain links TRBV4-3 with TRBJ1-6; the D gene is not confidently resolved. The CDR3 is CASSQVYSRQGSPLHF. The nucleotide sequence is given as TGCGCCAGCAGCCAAGTTTATTCCAGACAAGGTTCACCCCTCCACTTT.